This record concerns one T cell receptor (beta chain) sequence. Its specific antigen is unknown. No much larger clonotype is one base removed from it; base qualities were not supplied. The donors were healthy, HIV-negative adults with no recently reported acute infections or vaccinations. Every donor was a Caucasian adult residing in Nashville, Tennessee, USA. Magnetic negative selection was used to enrich CD4+ T cells, after which naive cells were positively selected on CD45RA and the negative fraction became the memory subset. After blood collection by leukapheresis, PBMCs were isolated using Ficoll-Histopaque density gradient centrifugation and then cryopreserved in the vapor phase of liquid nitrogen. Purity and quantity of every magnetically sorted T cell population were checked by analytical flow cytometry. Genomic DNA was isolated from each sorted fraction and quantified by UV absorbance on a Nanodrop 2000c.

This sample was included in a study of shared clonotypes between healthy human individuals (dated by TCRdb to the early 2020s). For the study in its entirety: The cohort included three men and a couple of women between 18 and 49 years of age. Per donor, three plates each were used for CD4 naive and CD4 memory, two for CD8 naive, and one for CD8 memory. To estimate repertoire size and how much clonotype sharing occurs between individuals, the study deeply sequenced the blood TCR repertoires of roughly 5 healthy adults. Libraries were prepared and TCR repertoires were sequenced by different laboratories using diverse techniques, in order to increase sequencing depth and limit assay-specific biases. Per donor, leukapheresis produced somewhere between about 0.94 and 10 billion PBMCs.

CDR1 is given as SNHLY and CDR2 as FYNNEI, both from the germline V gene. Its CDR3 holds 11 amino acids, cysteine through phenylalanine. Here the CDR3 DNA is all that survives: 33 bases in frame from base 1. V is trimmed back by 11 bases and J by 6 bases, and the junction contains 6 bases that no gene match accounts for. Using the deep immunoSEQ assay, TCR CDR3 regions were amplified from genomic DNA by multiplex PCR. Extracted genomic DNA from each cell subset was spread evenly across all wells of several immunoSEQ 96-well plates, with each plate serving as a replicate. Each replicate PCR for sorted subsets received about 210 ng genomic DNA, equal to about 29,000 T cell genomes. The purified libraries were quantified using a Qubit 3.0 fluorometer, sized with a Bioanalyzer 2100, and then quantified again using the KAPA Library Quantification kit. Every immunoSEQ 96-well plate was sequenced on a separate single-read 150-cycle Illumina NextSeq 550 flow cell. As for the original processing: The immunoSEQ output contained only junctional sequences without quality scores, so filtering could not match that applied to full-length reads. To assign V/J genes and CDR3, sequences were annotated using PyIR, a Python wrapper for IgBLAST v1.9, with IMGT germline references. Any read was removed if the V/J assignment was weak (E-value above 1e-6), the CDR3 was missing, or the read contained stop codons, out-of-frame junctions, or ambiguous translated residues. V3J clonotypes were defined as sequences sharing an identical inferred V gene, J gene, and CDR3 amino acid sequence. Percentage overlap between repertoires was calculated by dividing the number of shared unique clonotypes by the size of the smaller repertoire. Richness of each repertoire was evaluated using RTK rarefaction, the Chao1 estimator, and Recon v2.1 estimates of unobserved clonotypes. OLGA was used to compute generation probabilities for all TCRbeta clonotypes that the gDNA method yielded from a handful of donors. This immuneACCESS table, as held by TCRdb, lists in-frame sequences with V and J called but not all clones. Of the missing ones, under half trace to an unresolved V gene in checked studies; the others have no known cause. D and trimming come from the DNA, and the V and J calls and clone size come from that table. This sample gives about 2.3 million clones in total; approximately 90% of them show up just once. The ten largest clones take up 0.3% to 0.45% of the sample.

Overall study outcomes, separate from this receptor: When four donors were compared, the shared fraction of clonotypes was around 4.6% for naive CD4, about 4% for naive CD8, 2.3% for memory CD4, and less than 0.45% for memory CD8. Compared with non-shared clonotypes, clonotypes shared by all four sorted-subset donors had higher generation probabilities. Because the study included only a small number of donors, the genetic and exposure-history diversity represented was limited. Based on pairwise subsampling, the degree of clonotype sharing among donors was expected to be affected by sequencing depth. Larger estimated clonotype richness was generally found for naive subsets than for memory subsets. Sampling was limited to blood, and TCR repertoires in tissue likely differ from TCR repertoires in blood. Incomplete sequencing was indicated by rarefaction of sorted-subset datasets, despite the large sequencing depth.

The sequenced material came from naive CD4+ T cells from PBMCs. The meaning of the sample's cell subset or site label: CD45RA+ positively selected. The receptor chain draws on TRBV2 and TRBJ1-2, and TRBD1 aligns with 7 junction nucleotides. The receptor comes from a man younger than 35 in good health. Some clones in this sample may be carry-over from other donors' samples. The CDR3 loop reads CAPGGKNGYTF. The DNA is as follows: TGTGCCCCAGGGGGTAAGAATGGCTACACCTTC.